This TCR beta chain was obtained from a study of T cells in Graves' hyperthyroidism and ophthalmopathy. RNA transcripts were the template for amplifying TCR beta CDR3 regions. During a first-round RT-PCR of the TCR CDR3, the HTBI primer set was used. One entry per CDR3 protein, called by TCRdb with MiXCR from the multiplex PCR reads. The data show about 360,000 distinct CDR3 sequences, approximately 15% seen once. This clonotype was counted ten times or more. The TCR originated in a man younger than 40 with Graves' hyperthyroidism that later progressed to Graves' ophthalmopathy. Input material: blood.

CDR3 DNA sequence: TGTGCCAGCAGCTTATGGGGGGGGCTGGAGACCCAGTACTTC. This codes for CASSLWGGLETQYF. The V and J genes are TRBV11-2 and TRBJ2-5; tentatively, D is TRBD2 (7 bases). Per the germline V gene, CDR1 is SGHAT and CDR2 is FQNNGV. This CDR3 contains 14 residues. V was shortened by 2 bases and J by 5 bases, with 12 bases between the two germline ends.